This is a list of T cell receptor beta chains from one sample in a study of glioma-infiltrating T cells after dendritic cell vaccination. Profiled with immunoSEQ multiplex PCR; TCRdb holds only in-frame clones, not every one. Counted here are 85,000 to 100,000 clones, about 81% occurring once; the ten biggest clones make up roughly 2%. Sample: blood, taken after dendritic cell vaccination. These receptors were obtained from a human donor with glioblastoma. CDR3s include the opening cysteine and the closing phenylalanine or tryptophan. A D gene is named only where the DNA matches it firmly. Clone size appears in some rows only: once, few, many, or a class for an expanded clone.

TRBV5-1	-	-	TRBJ2-2	CASSLDRVDTGELFF	TGCGCCAGCAGCTTGGACAGGGTAGACACCGGGGAGCTGTTTTTT
TRBV28	few	-	TRBJ2-1	CASKEGSFGEQFF	TGTGCCAGCAAGGAGGGTTCCTTCGGTGAGCAGTTCTTC
TRBV18	-	TRBD2	TRBJ2-5	CASSPKPGLAGETQYF	TGTGCCAGCTCACCCAAGCCGGGACTAGCGGGAGAGACCCAGTACTTC
TRBV5-1	-	-	TRBJ1-6	CASSLDKGFGSPLHF	TGCGCCAGCAGCTTGGATAAGGGGTTCGGTTCACCCCTCCACTTT
TRBV7-7	-	-	TRBJ2-2	CASSHTGSTGELFF	TGTGCCAGCAGCCATACAGGGAGCACCGGGGAGCTGTTTTTT
TRBV7-9	once	-	TRBJ1-5	CASSFGPGSNQPQHF	TGTGCCAGCAGCTTCGGCCCAGGGAGCAATCAGCCCCAGCATTTT
TRBV11-2	-	-	TRBJ2-1	CASSLDGRGDNEQFF	TGTGCCAGCAGCTTAGACGGGAGAGGAGACAATGAGCAGTTCTTC
TRBV10-3	few	-	TRBJ2-2	CAISDRETGELFF	TGTGCCATCAGTGACAGGGAAACCGGGGAGCTGTTTTTT
TRBV9	-	-	TRBJ2-2	CASSPYQDTGELFF	TGTGCCAGCAGCCCGTACCAGGACACCGGGGAGCTGTTTTTT
TRBV7-9	-	-	TRBJ1-2	CASSMDSPNYGYTF	TGTGCCAGCAGCATGGACAGCCCTAACTATGGCTACACCTTC
TRBV18	-	-	TRBJ2-3	CASSPQEADTQYF	TGTGCCAGCTCACCTCAGGAGGCAGATACGCAGTATTTT
TRBV29-1	few	TRBD1	TRBJ1-2	CSVPTGDWGYTF	TGCAGCGTTCCCACAGGGGACTGGGGCTACACCTTC
TRBV30	-	-	TRBJ2-1	CAWSFGGNEQFF	TGTGCCTGGAGTTTCGGAGGCAATGAGCAGTTCTTC
TRBV6-5	-	-	TRBJ1-3	CASSYSSTRGGNTIYF	TGTGCCAGCAGTTACTCGTCCACCAGGGGAGGAAACACCATATATTTT
TRBV5-8	-	-	TRBJ2-1	CASLWGPFYNEQFF	TGTGCCAGCCTTTGGGGCCCCTTTTACAATGAGCAGTTCTTC
TRBV10-3	-	TRBD1	TRBJ1-2	CAISESTGGRGYTF	TGTGCCATCAGTGAGTCCACAGGGGGAAGAGGCTACACCTTC
TRBV10-3	-	TRBD2	TRBJ2-1	CAISAPTSGRTYYNEQFF	TGTGCCATCAGTGCACCGACTAGCGGGAGAACCTACTACAATGAGCAGTTCTTC
TRBV9	-	TRBD1	TRBJ1-2	CASSEKPGQKNYGYTF	TGTGCCAGCAGCGAAAAACCGGGACAGAAAAACTATGGCTACACCTTC
TRBV5-6	-	-	TRBJ2-5	CASSRDTQETQYF	TGTGCCAGCAGCCGCGACACCCAAGAGACCCAGTACTTC
TRBV19	many	TRBD1	TRBJ1-2	CASSISGTGTYGYTF	TGTGCCAGTAGTATATCCGGGACAGGGACCTATGGCTACACCTTC
TRBV29-1	once	-	TRBJ1-5	CSVEVGAAGNQPQHF	TGCAGCGTTGAAGTTGGGGCCGCGGGCAATCAGCCCCAGCATTTT
TRBV7-2	many	-	TRBJ1-4	CASSASGSSNEKLFF	TGTGCCAGCAGCGCCTCCGGGAGTTCGAATGAAAAACTGTTTTTT
TRBV5-1	few	TRBD1	TRBJ2-1	CASRDGTGAYNEQFF	TGCGCCAGCAGGGACGGGACAGGGGCTTACAATGAGCAGTTCTTC
TRBV5-1	-	-	TRBJ1-1	CASSFERGTEAFF	TGCGCCAGCAGCTTCGAACGGGGAACTGAAGCTTTCTTT
TRBV5-1	-	TRBD2	TRBJ2-1	CASSLLAGSYNEQFF	TGCGCCAGCAGCTTACTAGCGGGGAGCTACAATGAGCAGTTCTTC
TRBV2	few	-	TRBJ1-1	CASRNRAVNTEAFF	TGTGCCAGCAGAAACAGAGCCGTGAACACTGAAGCTTTCTTT
TRBV15	-	-	TRBJ1-1	CATSRDLRNTEAFF	TGTGCCACCAGCAGAGATCTGCGAAACACTGAAGCTTTCTTT
TRBV10-3	many	-	TRBJ2-1	CAISESSGATTRWQFF	TGTGCCATCAGTGAGAGTTCAGGGGCGACCACCCGTTGGCAGTTCTTC
TRBV19	-	-	TRBJ1-5	CASSPDRGAQHF	TGTGCCAGTAGTCCCGACCGGGGGGCCCAGCATTTT
TRBV7-3	-	-	TRBJ2-5	CASSLSGGQSQETQYF	TGTGCCAGCAGCTTATCGGGAGGACAGAGTCAAGAGACCCAGTACTTC
TRBV14	-	TRBD2	TRBJ2-3	CASSQGNRRGGSKTQYF	TGTGCCAGCAGCCAAGGGAACCGGCGGGGGGGGTCCAAGACGCAGTATTTT
TRBV6-1	-	-	TRBJ2-5	CANSERGETQYF	TGTGCCAACAGTGAACGAGGAGAGACCCAGTACTTC
TRBV6-5	-	-	TRBJ2-1	CASSYQGGFYNEQFF	TGTGCCAGCAGTTACCAGGGGGGATTCTACAATGAGCAGTTCTTC
TRBV4-1	-	-	TRBJ2-5	CASSQGGRVDRETQYF	TGCGCCAGCAGCCAAGGAGGCAGGGTGGATCGAGAGACCCAGTACTTC
TRBV2	-	TRBD1	TRBJ1-1	CASSLTGTGATEAFF	TGTGCCAGCAGCCTTACCGGGACAGGGGCCACTGAAGCTTTCTTT
TRBV6-5	-	TRBD1	TRBJ2-1	CASRPGTGGNEQFF	TGTGCCAGCCGTCCGGGAACAGGGGGCAATGAGCAGTTCTTC
TRBV6-5	-	-	TRBJ1-1	CASSYSKGGLNTEAFF	TGTGCCAGCAGTTACTCGAAGGGGGGGCTCAACACTGAAGCTTTCTTT